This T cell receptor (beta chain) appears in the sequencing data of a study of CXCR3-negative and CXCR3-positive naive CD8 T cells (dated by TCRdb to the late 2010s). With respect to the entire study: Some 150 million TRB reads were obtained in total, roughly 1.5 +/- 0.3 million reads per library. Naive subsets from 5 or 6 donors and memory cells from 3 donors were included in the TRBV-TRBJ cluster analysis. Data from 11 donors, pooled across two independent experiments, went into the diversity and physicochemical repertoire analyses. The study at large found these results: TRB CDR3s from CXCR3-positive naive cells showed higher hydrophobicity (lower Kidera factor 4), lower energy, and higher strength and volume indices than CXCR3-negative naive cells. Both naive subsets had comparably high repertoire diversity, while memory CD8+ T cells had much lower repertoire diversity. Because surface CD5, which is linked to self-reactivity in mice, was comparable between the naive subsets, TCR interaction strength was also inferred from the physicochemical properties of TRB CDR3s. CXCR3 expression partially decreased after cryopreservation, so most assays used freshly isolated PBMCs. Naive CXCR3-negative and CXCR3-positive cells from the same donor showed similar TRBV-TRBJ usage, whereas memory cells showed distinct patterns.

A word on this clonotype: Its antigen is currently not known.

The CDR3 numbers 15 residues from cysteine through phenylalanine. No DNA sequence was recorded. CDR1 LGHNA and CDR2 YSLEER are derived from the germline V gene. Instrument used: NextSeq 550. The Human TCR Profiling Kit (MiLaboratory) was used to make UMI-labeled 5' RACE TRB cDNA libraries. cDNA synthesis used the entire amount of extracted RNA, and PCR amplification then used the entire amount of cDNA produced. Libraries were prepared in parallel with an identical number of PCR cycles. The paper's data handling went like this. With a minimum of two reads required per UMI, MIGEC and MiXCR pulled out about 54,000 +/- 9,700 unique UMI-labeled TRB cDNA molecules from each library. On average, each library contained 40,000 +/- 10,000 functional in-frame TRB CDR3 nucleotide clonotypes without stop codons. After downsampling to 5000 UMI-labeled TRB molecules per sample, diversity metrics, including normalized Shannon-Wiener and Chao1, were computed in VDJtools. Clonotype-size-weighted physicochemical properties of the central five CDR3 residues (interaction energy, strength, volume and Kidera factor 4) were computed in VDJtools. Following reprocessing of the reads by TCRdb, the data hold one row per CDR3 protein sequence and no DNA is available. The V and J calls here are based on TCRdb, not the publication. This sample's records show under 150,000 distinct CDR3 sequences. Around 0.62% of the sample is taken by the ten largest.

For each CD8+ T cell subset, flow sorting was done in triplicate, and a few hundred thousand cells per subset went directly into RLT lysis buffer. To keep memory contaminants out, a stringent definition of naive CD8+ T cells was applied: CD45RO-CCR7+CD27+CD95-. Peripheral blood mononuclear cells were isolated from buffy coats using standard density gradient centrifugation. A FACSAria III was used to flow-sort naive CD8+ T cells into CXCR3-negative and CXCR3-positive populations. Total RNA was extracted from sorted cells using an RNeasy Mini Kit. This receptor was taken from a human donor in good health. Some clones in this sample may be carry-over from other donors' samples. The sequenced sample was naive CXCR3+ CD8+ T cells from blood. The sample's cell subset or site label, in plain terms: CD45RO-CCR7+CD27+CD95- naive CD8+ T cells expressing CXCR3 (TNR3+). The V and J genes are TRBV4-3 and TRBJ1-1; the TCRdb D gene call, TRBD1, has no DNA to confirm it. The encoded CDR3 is CASSQVLDRYTEAFF.